This T cell receptor beta chain was captured by sequencing in a study of blood T cell repertoires in COVID-19. Across the study: Samples taken during acute and convalescent COVID-19 were collected in the United States, Italy and Spain. From T cells, B-cell-depleted T cells, or PBMCs came the material, which was cDNA or gDNA.

Original analysis: Quantification of nucleated cells was approximated via reference gene primer amplification. Only in-frame clones appear in the TCRdb table, and some are missing; sequencing was by immunoSEQ multiplex PCR. V and J calls plus clone size are reproduced from that table; the DNA served to infer D and trimming. The profile shows fewer than 250,000 clones, under 95% of them singletons. Germline CDR1 and CDR2: LGHDT and YNNKEL (reference sequence). The CDR3 has 13 amino acids. Trimming took 11 bases from V and 0 from J; bases not matched to a gene: 5. The origin of this receptor is a young man with acute or convalescent COVID-19. V is TRBV3-1 (or the pseudogene TRBV3-2) and J is TRBJ2-3; TRBD2 agrees at 7 bases. Specimen: peripheral blood. CDR3 in DNA: TGTGCCGCGCGCGGGGGAAGCACAGATACGCAGTATTTT. It codes for CAARGGSTDTQYF.